The 27 T cell receptor beta chains below come from one sample, sequenced in a study of cytomegalovirus exposure and HLA in healthy donors. Some clones are missing from TCRdb's copy, which holds only in-frame ones; the method was immunoSEQ multiplex PCR. The sample includes about 47,000 clones, more than 85% of them seen just once. The material sequenced was PBMCs. Receptors were obtained from a man between 18 and 29 years old in good health and CMV-seronegative.

The CDR3 spells CASSWDRRDEQYF. DNA for the CDR3: TGTGCCAGCAGCTGGGACAGGAGAGACGAGCAGTACTTC. This chain joins TRBV7-9 and TRBJ2-7; TRBD1 aligns across 8 bases. CDR1 and CDR2 (germline): SEHNR, FQNEAQ (reference sequence). The trim removed 4 bases at V and 5 bases at J, leaving 4 bases unmatched. The CDR3 runs 13 residues.

The CDR3 here is CASSLGSGGISFEQFF. The CDR3 DNA follows: TGTGCCAGCAGCTTGGGGTCGGGAGGGATCTCCTTTGAGCAGTTCTTC. The chain combines TRBV5-6 with TRBJ2-1; TRBD2 aligns across 8 bases. There are 16 residues in the CDR3. Germline lookup yields CDR1 SGHDT and CDR2 YYEEEE. Losses at the gene ends were 0 bases for V and 9 bases for J; bases not matched to a gene: 11. Drawing the rest from reference TRBV5-6 and TRBJ2-1, the complete variable domain is DAGVTQSPTHLIKTRGQQVTLRCSPKSGHDTVSWYQQALGQGPQFIFQYYEEEERQRGNFPDRFSGHQFPNYSSELNVNALLLGDSALYLCASSLGSGGISFEQFFGPGTRLTVL.

The chain joins TRBV11-2 to TRBJ2-6; D is ambiguous. Germline CDR1 reads SGHAT; CDR2 reads FQNNGV. This CDR3 region has 15 residues. Trimming stripped 5 bases from V and 2 bases from J, with 10 bases between. CDR3 protein: CASSTLAAGANVLTF. The CDR3 DNA sequence: TGTGCCAGCAGCACCCTGGCAGCTGGGGCCAACGTCCTGACTTTC.

Sample share makes this clone medium-sized. The chain uses TRBV6-5 and TRBJ2-7; perhaps TRBD2 as D (5 bases). CDR1 and CDR2 from the germline V gene are MNHEY and SVGAGI. The CDR3 totals 14 residues. The germline V and J ends were trimmed by 0 bases and 4 bases, with 10 bases remaining between them. CDR3 bases: TGTGCCAGCAGTTACTCGATGCCGGGGTACGAGCAGTACTTC. Protein: CASSYSMPGYEQYF.

This chain joins TRBV18 and TRBJ1-2; D ambiguous. The CDR3 covers 16 residues. The V gene's germline CDR1 is KGHSH and CDR2 LQKENI. V was shortened by 1 base and J by 2 bases, with 14 bases between the two germline ends. CDR3 residues: CASSPRFGEANYGYTF. CDR3 nucleotides: TGTGCCAGCTCACCACGTTTCGGGGAGGCGAACTATGGCTACACCTTC.

The genes are TRBV6-6 and TRBJ1-1, with TRBD1 matching over 8 bases. The ends lost 2 bases at V and 13 bases at J; junction bases unmatched: 12. The CDR3 has 14 residues. The V gene's germline CDR1 is MNHNY and CDR2 SVGAGI (reference sequence). CDR3 bases: TGTGCCAGCAGTTACCCGGGGACAGGTAAAAGAGGTTTCTTT. Its translation is CASSYPGTGKRGFF.

The rearrangement joins TRBV6-1 to TRBJ2-7, with 13 bases fitting TRBD2. This CDR3 region has 18 residues. With 6 bases clipped from V and 2 bases from J, the junction kept 13 bases outside the gene matches. Germline CDR1 is MNHNS and CDR2 is SASEGT. The CDR3 DNA reads TGTGCCAGCAGGGAAAGGACGGGACTAGCGGGATCCACCTACGAGCAGTACTTC. Encoded protein: CASRERTGLAGSTYEQYF.

The CDR3 spells CASSQTGTGNRYEQYF. The CDR3 nucleotides read TGTGCCAGCAGCCAGACCGGGACAGGGAATCGGTACGAGCAGTACTTC. The V call is TRBV4-2, the J call TRBJ2-7; 9 bases fit TRBD1. This CDR3 comprises 16 residues. J lost 4 bases, V lost 3 bases, and 10 bases had no gene match. CDR1 is LGHNA, CDR2 YNFKEQ, per germline.

This clone was counted only a few times. The chain joins TRBV18 to TRBJ2-1; 12 bases are shared with TRBD2. Germline CDR1 reads KGHSH; CDR2 reads LQKENI. The CDR3 has 17 residues. With 3 bases clipped from V and 4 bases from J, the junction kept 7 bases outside the gene matches. CDR3 in DNA: TGTGCCAGCTCACCCTCACTAGCGGGGGGCACTTACAATGAGCAGTTCTTC. Translation gives CASSPSLAGGTYNEQFF.

The rearrangement joins TRBV18 to TRBJ2-7; D is possibly TRBD2 (5 bases). Germline CDR1 reads KGHSH; CDR2 reads LQKENI. Trimming stripped 3 bases from V and 3 bases from J, with 6 bases between. This CDR3 has 12 residues. Here the CDR3 DNA reads TGTGCCAGCTCACCGGCGGGCTACGAGCAGTACTTC. It is translated as CASSPAGYEQYF.

The table lists this clone with a few counts. J is TRBJ2-3 and V is TRBV15; 11 bases map to TRBD2. This CDR3 region has 17 residues. CDR1 is LNHNV and CDR2 is YYDKDF in the germline V gene (reference sequence). Trimming took 1 base from V and 5 from J; bases not matched to a gene: 8. CDR3 DNA: TGTGCCACCAGCAGAGCCTCCACTAGCGGGAGTGGAGATACGCAGTATTTT. This translates into CATSRASTSGSGDTQYF.

The chain carries TRBV13 and TRBJ2-7, with TRBD1 matching 8 bases. Germline loops: CDR1 PRHDT, CDR2 FYEKMQ (reference sequence). Germline trimming cut 3 bases from V and 5 bases from J; bases unmatched to any gene: 0. The CDR3 has 12 residues. The CDR3 reads CASSFRGHEQYF. Written as DNA, the CDR3 is TGTGCCAGCAGCTTCAGGGGGCACGAGCAGTACTTC.

The chain joins TRBV10-3 to TRBJ2-3, with D possibly matching TRBD2 (6 bases). V gave up 6 bases and J gave up 0 bases, with 13 bases separating them. The CDR3 consists of 15 residues. Looked up from germline, CDR1 is ENHRY and CDR2 is SYGVKD. CDR3 nucleotide sequence: TGTGCCATCAGAGCCGCGGCGGGGAGCACAGATACGCAGTATTTT. Its protein product is CAIRAAAGSTDTQYF.

In its sample, this clone was seen once. The chain couples TRBV19 to TRBJ2-3; 10 nucleotides agree with TRBD1. After removal of 6 bases from V and 5 bases from J, the junction contained 8 bases not matched to a gene. Germline values: CDR1 LNHDA, CDR2 SQIVND (reference sequence). This CDR3 spans 15 amino acids. The CDR3 DNA follows: TGTGCCAGTAGGATTGGGACAGGGGAAATAGATACGCAGTATTTT. This gives the protein CASRIGTGEIDTQYF.

This chain connects TRBV21-1 to TRBJ2-7; whether TRBD1, the table's D call, matches the DNA was not checked. TRBV21-1 is assigned pseudogene status. This CDR3 has 16 amino acids. Here the CDR3 DNA reads TGTGCCAGCAGCAACTCATCGGGACAGGAGGAGGACGAGCAGTACTTC. Residues: CASSNSSGQEEDEQYF.

The DNA of the CDR3 is TGTGCCAGCAGCCCAGGGACAGGGGGAGAAAAACTGTTTTTT. Its translation is CASSPGTGGEKLFF. The V and J genes are TRBV7-9 and TRBJ1-4, with 11 bases lining up with TRBD1. CDR1 SEHNR and CDR2 FQNEAQ come from the germline V gene (reference sequence). This CDR3 has 14 amino acids. Germline trimming cut 5 bases from V and 8 bases from J; bases unmatched to any gene: 4.

The chain couples TRBV29-1 to TRBJ2-5; 14 positions agree with TRBD2. V was pared by 6 bases and J by 5 bases, with 5 bases of the junction left unmatched. This CDR3 spans 14 amino acids. The germline V gene has CDR1 SQVTM and CDR2 ANQGSEA. Written as DNA, the CDR3 is TGCAGCGTGGGGACTAGCGGGAGTAGGGAGACCCAGTACTTC. Translated, it gives CSVGTSGSRETQYF.

Concerning this clone itself: Other DNA variants within this sample encode the same CDR3. The chain links TRBV6-5 to TRBJ2-7; weak D call: TRBD2 (6 bases). V lost 2 bases and J lost 3, with 11 bases in between. The CDR3 loop spans 14 amino acids. In germline, CDR1 is MNHEY, CDR2 SVGAGI. CDR3 in amino acids: CASSYGTGIYEQYF. The CDR3 region has the DNA TGTGCCAGCAGTTACGGGACTGGGATCTACGAGCAGTACTTC.

The chain couples TRBV11-3 to TRBJ1-5; TRBD1 aligns across 11 bases. The V gene's germline CDR1 is SGHNT and CDR2 YENEEA. Trimming cost V 5 bases and J 1 base; bases outside gene matches: 10. The CDR3 has 18 amino acids. CDR3: CASSPRTGGKSSNQPQHF. In DNA form, the CDR3 reads TGTGCCAGCAGCCCCCGGACAGGGGGCAAATCGAGCAATCAGCCCCAGCATTTT.

The V and J genes are TRBV7-6 and TRBJ2-1, with a weak D call TRBD2 (5 bases). The germline V and J ends were trimmed by 2 bases and 8 bases, with 16 bases remaining between them. CDR1 is SGHVS, CDR2 FNYEAQ, per germline. The CDR3 is 15 residues long. CDR3 DNA sequence: TGTGCCAGCAGCTTAAAGCAGACTATAAACGATGAGCAGTTCTTC. Its translation: CASSLKQTINDEQFF.

The chain couples TRBV5-5 to TRBJ2-7, with 7 bases matching TRBD1. V trimming: 2 bases; J trimming: 7 bases; junction bases outside the gene matches: 9. Per the germline V gene, CDR1 is SGHKS and CDR2 is YYEKEE (reference sequence). The CDR3 length is 14 residues. CDR3 loop: CASSFNDRVGEQYF. The CDR3 DNA sequence: TGTGCCAGCAGCTTTAATGACAGGGTGGGTGAGCAGTACTTC.

The rearrangement uses TRBV5-4 and TRBJ2-5, with a possible D match to TRBD1 (6 bases). Germline V gene lookup returns CDR1 SGHNT and CDR2 YYREEE (reference sequence). This CDR3 spans 16 amino acids. V was clipped by 0 bases and J by 1 base, with 13 bases between them. CDR3 sequence (DNA): TGTGCCAGCAGCTTGGTTGGGGGCAGAGGCCAAGAGACCCAGTACTTC. Residues: CASSLVGGRGQETQYF.

The rearrangement links TRBV15 to TRBJ2-3; D may be TRBD1 (5 bases). Trimming took off 1 base at V and 4 bases at J, with 9 bases between the two ends. Germline loops: CDR1 LNHNV, CDR2 YYDKDF (reference sequence). The CDR3 runs 14 residues. Written as DNA, the CDR3 is TGTGCCACCAGCAGAGCACAGGACGCAGATACGCAGTATTTT. Its translation: CATSRAQDADTQYF.

This chain uses TRBV7-2 with TRBJ2-2, with 7 bases that match TRBD1. V gave up 5 bases and J gave up 6 bases; unmatched junction bases: 6. The CDR3 covers 14 residues. CDR1 and CDR2 (germline): SGHTA, FQGNSA. The CDR3 region is CASSRGQTPGELFF. CDR3 coding DNA: TGTGCCAGCAGCCGGGGACAGACTCCCGGGGAGCTGTTTTTT.

V gene TRBV28 combines with J gene TRBJ1-3; D not certain. The germline V and J ends were trimmed by 2 bases and 0 bases, with 17 bases remaining between them. Germline V gene sequence: CDR1 MDHEN, CDR2 SYDVKM. The CDR3 has 18 residues. CDR3 region: CASSLTSGYLDSGNTIYF. The CDR3 coding sequence is TGTGCCAGCAGTTTAACGTCAGGTTACCTCGACTCTGGAAACACCATATATTTT.

The rearrangement links TRBV11-2 to TRBJ1-1, with D maybe TRBD1 (6 bases). Looked up from germline, CDR1 is SGHAT and CDR2 is FQNNGV. The ends were cut back, 2 bases at V and 6 bases at J, with 10 bases in the middle. This CDR3 comprises 13 residues. This chain's CDR3 is CASSLRGTSEAFF. The CDR3 DNA reads TGTGCCAGCAGCTTACGAGGGACATCTGAAGCTTTCTTT.

The rearrangement joins TRBV28 to TRBJ1-3, with TRBD1 identical over 7 bases. The CDR3 is 15 amino acids. In germline, CDR1 is MDHEN, CDR2 SYDVKM. Germline trimming cut 4 bases from V and 2 bases from J; bases unmatched to any gene: 5. The CDR3 spells CASSSPGTAGNTIYF. The CDR3 nucleotides are TGTGCCAGCAGTTCCCCCGGGACAGCTGGAAACACCATATATTTT.